This TCR beta chain was sequenced for a study of shared clonotypes between healthy human individuals. Looking at the study overall: A donor's plate count was three for CD4 naive and three for CD4 memory; CD8 naive had two and CD8 memory one.

This CDR3 has 19 amino acids. Germline V gene lookup returns CDR1 GTSNPN and CDR2 SVGIG (reference sequence). V was pared by 0 bases and J by 0 bases, with 18 bases between. Points from the study as a whole: It was observed that 5% to 6.5% of naive CD4 clonotypes were shared across several donors.

Authors' data handling: As immunoSEQ supplied junction-only sequences (without quality scores), filtering differed. TCRdb's copy holds only in-frame clones and misses some; the assay was immunoSEQ multiplex PCR. D and trimming come from the DNA, and the V and J calls and clone size come from that table. The sample includes a few million clones, approximately 94% of them seen just once. A remark on this clone: Antigen: not known.

The sequenced sample consisted of naive CD4+ T cells sorted from blood. Subset specified: CD45RA+ positively selected. The chain combines TRBV30 with TRBJ2-6, with D maybe TRBD1 (5 bases). This TCR came from a man aged 18 to 30 in good health. The CDR3 spells CAWSVYRQLNVSGANVLTF. The CDR3 DNA is TGTGCCTGGAGTGTATATAGACAGTTAAATGTCTCTGGGGCCAACGTCCTGACTTTC.